These 28 T cell receptor beta chains were all obtained from the same sample, sequenced in a study of T cell responses to AZD1222 COVID-19 vaccine. Repertoires were generated with immunoSEQ multiplex PCR, while TCRdb's copy carries only in-frame clones and drops some. Here the sample spans 150,000 to 200,000 clones, more than 80% being singletons. The sequences come from peripheral blood, collected 28 days after the second dose of the MenACWY control vaccine. These receptors came from an adult who received the MenACWY meningococcal vaccine as a control.

The CDR3 DNA is TGTGCCAGCAGCTTCCTAGCGAGGGACACCGGGGAGCTGTTTTTT. Encoded protein: CASSFLARDTGELFF. The J gene is TRBJ2-2, the V gene TRBV11-3, with a tentative D call TRBD2 (6 bases). This CDR3 has 15 amino acids. Germline CDR1 SGHNT, CDR2 YENEEA. Trimming shortened V by 3 bases and J by 3 bases, and 11 bases separated the two germline ends.

V gene TRBV11-2 combines with J gene TRBJ1-1; no reliable D call. V was pared by 0 bases and J by 11 bases, with 10 bases between. This CDR3 region has 12 residues. Looked up from germline, CDR1 is SGHAT and CDR2 is FQNNGV. CDR3 nucleotides: TGTGCCAGCAGCTTAGATCCCGGGAGGGCTTTCTTT. Amino acid sequence: CASSLDPGRAFF.

V and J are TRBV5-8 and TRBJ1-1; D is undetermined. The CDR3 sequence is 13 residues long. Deletions cut 2 bases from V and 1 base from J, with 6 bases between. Germline values: CDR1 SGHTS, CDR2 YDEGEE. The CDR3 loop is CASSLVRNTEAFF. As DNA, the CDR3 is TGTGCCAGCAGCTTAGTACGGAACACTGAAGCTTTCTTT. The full variable domain, with the rest looked up from reference TRBV5-8 and TRBJ1-1, is EAGVTQSPTHLIKTRGQQATLRCSPISGHTSVYWYQQALGLGLQFLLWYDEGEERNRGNFPPRFSGRQFPNYSSELNVNALELEDSALYLCASSLVRNTEAFFGQGTRLTVV.

This rearrangement joins TRBV9 to TRBJ2-7; no clear D gene. The CDR3 sequence is 14 residues long. Germline CDR1 SGDLS, CDR2 YYNGEE. V lost 1 base and J 7 bases, leaving 15 bases between the germline ends. For the CDR3, the DNA is TGTGCCAGCAGCGTATGGGATAACCCGGGTGAGCAGTACTTC. This encodes CASSVWDNPGEQYF.

This chain uses TRBV20-1 with TRBJ1-2; no clear D gene. CDR3 size: 11 residues. Germline V gives CDR1 DFQATT, CDR2 SNEGSKA (reference sequence). Trimming removed 3 bases at V and 5 bases at J, with 7 bases between. CDR3 in amino acids: CSASLDYGYTF. The DNA of the CDR3 is TGCAGTGCTAGTTTGGATTATGGCTACACCTTC.

The J gene is TRBJ2-7, the V gene TRBV5-1, with 8 nucleotides matching TRBD2. V dropped 1 base and J dropped 4; count of bases not matched to a gene: 7. Germline-derived CDR1 and CDR2 are SGHRS and YFSETQ. The CDR3 is 15 amino acids. The CDR3 spells CASSLRPQREYEQYF. The DNA of the CDR3 is TGCGCCAGCAGCTTGAGGCCCCAGCGGGAGTACGAGCAGTACTTC.

J is TRBJ1-4 and V is TRBV28; no clear D. The V and J ends lost 2 bases and 7 bases respectively, with 11 bases between them. The CDR3 covers 14 residues. Germline CDR1 and CDR2: MDHEN and SYDVKM. CDR3 DNA: TGTGCCAGCAGTTTACGGATGGTGGGTGAAAAACTGTTTTTT. Encoded protein: CASSLRMVGEKLFF.

J is TRBJ1-1 and V is TRBV28; 8 nucleotides align to TRBD1. The CDR3 runs 15 residues. In germline, CDR1 is MDHEN, CDR2 SYDVKM. Trimming at V came to 5 bases and at J to 0 bases, leaving 5 bases not matched to a gene. In nucleotides, the CDR3 is TGTGCCAGCAGTAGGACAGGGATGTTGAACACTGAAGCTTTCTTT. Its translation is CASSRTGMLNTEAFF.

V usage is TRBV30 and J usage is TRBJ1-6, with D hard to call. The germline V gene encodes CDR1 GTSNPN and CDR2 SVGIG (reference sequence). Trimming left V 0 bases short and J 10 bases short, with 10 bases between. This CDR3 has 13 residues. Here the CDR3 DNA reads TGTGCCTGGAGTGTGATGGGGAACTCACCCCTCCACTTT. Its protein is CAWSVMGNSPLHF.

This chain links TRBV11-3 with TRBJ2-7, with 7 positions matching TRBD1. CDR3 length: 15 residues. Trimming removed 0 bases from V and 2 bases from J; junction bases left unmatched: 4. Germline CDR1 reads SGHNT; CDR2 reads YENEEA. CDR3 in DNA: TGTGCCAGCAGCTTAGAGACAGGGTGGCCCTACGAGCAGTACTTC. Encoded protein: CASSLETGWPYEQYF.

This sequence joins TRBV9 and TRBJ2-1; D gene ambiguous. V gave up 0 bases and J gave up 7 bases, with 5 bases separating them. The germline gives CDR1 SGDLS, CDR2 YYNGEE. CDR3 length: 12 amino acids. Here the CDR3 reads CASSVGENEQFF. The CDR3 DNA is TGTGCCAGCAGCGTAGGAGAAAATGAGCAGTTCTTC. The variable domain in full, completed from reference TRBV9 and TRBJ2-1, reads DSGVTQTPKHLITATGQRVTLRCSPRSGDLSVYWYQQSLDQGLQFLIQYYNGEERAKGNILERFSAQQFPDLHSELNLSSLELGDSALYFCASSVGENEQFFGPGTRLTVL.

The V and J genes are TRBV6-5 and TRBJ1-2; D gene uncertain. The CDR3 is 14 amino acids. V was trimmed by 0 bases and J by 4 bases, leaving 9 bases between them. Germline assignment: CDR1 MNHEY and CDR2 SVGAGI. The CDR3 bases are TGTGCCAGCAGTTACTCGGGGAGGGCCTATGGCTACACCTTC. Translation gives CASSYSGRAYGYTF.

The rearrangement links TRBV28 to TRBJ1-2, with D unresolved. This CDR3 is built from 14 residues. Trimming shortened V by 4 bases and J by 8 bases, and 17 bases separated the two germline ends. Germline V lookup: CDR1 MDHEN, CDR2 SYDVKM. This chain's CDR3 is CASSSPVFRGGYTF. Here the CDR3 DNA reads TGTGCCAGCAGTTCTCCCGTGTTTCGGGGAGGCTACACCTTC.

The chain employs TRBV12-5 and TRBJ1-3; 11 bases are shared with TRBD1. The CDR3 runs 17 residues. From germline, CDR1 is LGHNT and CDR2 FRNRAP. V was pared by 0 bases and J by 0 bases, with 1 base of the junction left unmatched. The CDR3 loop reads CASGLVGTGGSGNTIYF. For the CDR3, the DNA is TGTGCTAGTGGTTTGGTGGGGACAGGGGGCTCTGGAAACACCATATATTTT. Complete variable domain (other parts from reference TRBV12-5 and TRBJ1-3): DARVTQTPRHKVTEMGQEVTMRCQPILGHNTVFWYRQTMMQGLELLAYFRNRAPLDDSGMPKDRFSAEMPDATLATLKIQPSEPRDSAVYFCASGLVGTGGSGNTIYFGEGSWLTVV.

The rearrangement joins TRBV18 to TRBJ1-1; TRBD1 is a possible D gene (6 bases). V was trimmed by 4 bases and J by 1 base, leaving 10 bases between them. CDR3 length equals 14 residues. Germline V gene sequence: CDR1 KGHSH, CDR2 LQKENI. The DNA for the CDR3 is TGTGCCAGCTCACTACAGGGTAAGAACACTGAAGCTTTCTTT. Translated, it gives CASSLQGKNTEAFF. The whole variable domain, remainder taken from reference TRBV18 and TRBJ1-1, is NAGVMQNPRHLVRRRGQEARLRCSPMKGHSHVYWYRQLPEEGLKFMVYLQKENIIDESGMPKERFSAEFPKEGPSILRIQQVVRGDSAAYFCASSLQGKNTEAFFGQGTRLTVV.

The chain employs TRBV12-3 or TRBV12-4 and TRBJ1-5; D call uncertain. This CDR3 region has 12 residues. V was cut by 1 base and J by 5 bases, with 3 bases left in between. The CDR3: CASSLDHQPQHF. As DNA, the CDR3 is TGTGCCAGCAGTTTAGATCATCAGCCCCAGCATTTT.

The chain employs TRBV6-6 and TRBJ2-7; a possible D gene is TRBD2 (6 bases). Trimming removed 7 bases from V and 0 bases from J, with 13 bases in between. CDR1 and CDR2 (germline): MNHNY, SVGAGI (reference sequence). The CDR3 length is 14 residues. CDR3 loop: CASNPDGSSYEQYF. The CDR3 coding sequence is TGTGCCAGCAACCCGGACGGGAGCTCCTACGAGCAGTACTTC.

This chain uses TRBV15 with TRBJ1-1; D uncertain. Germline-derived CDR1 and CDR2 are LNHNV and YYDKDF (reference sequence). V was pared by 5 bases and J by 1 base, with 8 bases between. This CDR3 has 13 residues. The CDR3 here is CATSPTSNTEAFF. Written as DNA, the CDR3 is TGTGCCACCAGCCCCACCTCGAACACTGAAGCTTTCTTT.

This chain links TRBV28 with TRBJ2-2; no clear D. This CDR3 has 14 residues. Per germline, CDR1 MDHEN and CDR2 SYDVKM. V lost 3 bases and J 9 bases, leaving 14 bases between the germline ends. The CDR3 is CASSLNWRSWELFF. The DNA for the CDR3 is TGTGCCAGCAGTTTGAACTGGCGGTCCTGGGAGCTGTTTTTT. Drawing the rest from reference TRBV28 and TRBJ2-2, the complete variable domain is DVKVTQSSRYLVKRTGEKVFLECVQDMDHENMFWYRQDPGLGLRLIYFSYDVKMKEKGDIPEGYSVSREKKERFSLILESASTNQTSMYLCASSLNWRSWELFFGEGSRLTVL.

This clone showed up just once. The gene calls are TRBV12-3 or TRBV12-4 and TRBJ1-2; a possible D gene is TRBD1 (6 bases). With 3 bases removed from V and 8 bases from J, the gap between germline ends came to 13 bases. The CDR3 contains 13 residues. CDR3 region: CASSLGDGGGYTF. CDR3 nucleotide sequence: TGTGCCAGCAGTTTGGGGGACGGGGGCGGCTACACCTTC.

V usage is TRBV24-1 and J usage is TRBJ2-1; tentative D call: TRBD2 (5 bases). V was cut by 10 bases and J by 2 bases, with 8 bases left in between. CDR3 length: 12 amino acids. Germline V gene data show CDR1 as KGHDR and CDR2 as SFDVKD. The CDR3 nucleotides are TGTGCCACGAGCGGTACCTACAATGAGCAGTTCTTC. Its translation: CATSGTYNEQFF.

This clone occurred once. This chain uses TRBV20-1 with TRBJ1-3, with D uncertain. The germline gives CDR1 DFQATT, CDR2 SNEGSKA (reference sequence). Trimming stripped 3 bases from V and 0 bases from J, with 6 bases between. The CDR3 length is 13 residues. CDR3 loop: CSASLASGNTIYF. The CDR3 bases are TGCAGTGCTAGTTTGGCCTCTGGAAACACCATATATTTT.

V gene TRBV9 combines with J gene TRBJ2-6; D gene uncertain. CDR3 length equals 15 residues. Trimming left V 3 bases short and J 0 bases short, with 7 bases between. CDR1 SGDLS and CDR2 YYNGEE come from the germline V gene. The CDR3 region is CASSAGASGANVLTF. CDR3 DNA sequence: TGTGCCAGCAGCGCAGGAGCCTCTGGGGCCAACGTCCTGACTTTC.

As for this clone: The junction differs from germline at one of its ends, possibly a read error. CDR3 amino acids: CASTSVPTDTQYF. CDR3 DNA sequence: TGTGCTAGCACAAGCGTCCCCACAGATACGCAGTATTTT. This chain connects TRBV7-2 to TRBJ2-3; D gene uncertain. This CDR3 is 13 amino acids long. Per the germline V gene, CDR1 is SGHTA and CDR2 is FQGNSA.

CDR3 coding DNA: TGTGCCAGCAGCTCCCCAGGCGGAGGTGTTTACGAGCAGTACTTC. Its translation is CASSSPGGGVYEQYF. This chain uses TRBV28 with TRBJ2-7; the D gene is possibly TRBD2 (5 bases). Trimming removed 6 bases from V and 4 bases from J, with 19 bases in between. Germline CDR1 is MDHEN and CDR2 is SYDVKM. This CDR3 is built from 15 residues.

This chain links TRBV28 with TRBJ2-2; tentatively, D is TRBD2 (6 bases). V was pared by 4 bases and J by 1 base, with 13 bases between. The CDR3 is 16 amino acids. Germline V gives CDR1 MDHEN, CDR2 SYDVKM. In DNA form, the CDR3 reads TGTGCCAGCAGTTCCCGACGACTAGGGAACACCGGGGAGCTGTTTTTT. This sequence encodes CASSSRRLGNTGELFF.

The V gene is TRBV29-1, the J gene TRBJ2-5; TRBD2 is a possible D gene (5 bases). CDR3 length: 13 amino acids. Germline assignment: CDR1 SQVTM and CDR2 ANQGSEA. Trimming cost V 7 bases and J 5 bases, with 17 bases left between them. The CDR3 spells CSARERIQETQYF. The CDR3 DNA reads TGCAGCGCCCGAGAGCGGATTCAGGAGACCCAGTACTTC.

This clone is a singleton in its sample. The genes are TRBV10-3 and TRBJ2-1; 8 bases agree with TRBD2. This CDR3 comprises 14 residues. Germline trimming cut 4 bases from V and 6 bases from J; bases unmatched to any gene: 5. Germline V CDR1 and CDR2: ENHRY, SYGVKD. The CDR3 region has the DNA TGTGCCATCAGTGGGGTAGCGGGACTCAATGAGCAGTTCTTC. Protein: CAISGVAGLNEQFF.